This TCR beta chain is from a study of cytomegalovirus exposure and HLA in healthy donors. Across the study: HLA-typed donors were the source of about 85 million unique TCRs held in an early data release. General study points: In vitro checks showed that a few CMV-associated chains really do target CMV antigens. Versus the approximately 700-donor mean, an Asian-associated ancestry cluster reportedly showed fewer N-insertions in a later analysis. Beyond CMV serostatus, there was no information to go on about immune exposure.

In regard to this clone: The antigen is undetermined.

The V segment lost 4 bases and the J segment 1 base; nucleotides outside the gene matches: 6. The germline V gene has CDR1 MNHNS and CDR2 SASEGT. This CDR3 contains 15 residues. Primers included in the PCR were 60 Vbeta and 13 Jbeta primers. Generated by immunoSEQ multiplex PCR, the TCRdb table keeps only in-frame clones and is missing some. The sample yields roughly 150,000 clones, approximately 73% seen once. V usage is TRBV6-1 and J usage is TRBJ1-2; 7 bases are shared with TRBD1. The sequence came from a young man in good health and CMV-seropositive. Sample: PBMCs. The CDR3 region is CASSAPGTDNYGYTF. In DNA form, the CDR3 reads TGTGCCAGCAGTGCCCCCGGGACAGATAACTATGGCTACACCTTC.